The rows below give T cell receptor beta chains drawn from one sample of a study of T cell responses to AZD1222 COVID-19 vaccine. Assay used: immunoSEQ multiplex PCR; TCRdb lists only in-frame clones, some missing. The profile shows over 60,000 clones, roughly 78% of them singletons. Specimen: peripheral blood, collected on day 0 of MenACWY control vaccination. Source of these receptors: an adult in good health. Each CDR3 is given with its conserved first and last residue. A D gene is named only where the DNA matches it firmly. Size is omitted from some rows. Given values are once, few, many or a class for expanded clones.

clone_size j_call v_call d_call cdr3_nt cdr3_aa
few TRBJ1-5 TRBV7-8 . TGTGCCAGCAGCTTAGTGTCTTCTAGCAATCAGCCCCAGCATTTT CASSLVSSSNQPQHF
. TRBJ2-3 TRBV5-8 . TGTGCCAGCAGCCGCGGGACTTACACAGATACGCAGTATTTT CASSRGTYTDTQYF
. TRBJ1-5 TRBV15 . TGTGCCACCAGCAGAGATAGGGGCAATCAGCCCCAGCATTTT CATSRDRGNQPQHF
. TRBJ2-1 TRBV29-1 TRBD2 TGCAGCGTTGACCGACTAGCGGGAGGATCGGAGAGCAATGAGCAGTTCTTC CSVDRLAGGSESNEQFF
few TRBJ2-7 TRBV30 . TGTGCCTGGAGTGTACGAGAGTACGAGCAGTACTTC CAWSVREYEQYF
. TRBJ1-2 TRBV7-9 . TGTGCCAGCAGCTTCGCCGACTATGGCTACACCTTC CASSFADYGYTF
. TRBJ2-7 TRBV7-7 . TGTGCTAGCAGGGGAAAAGCGAGCAGGTACGAGCAGTACTTC CASRGKASRYEQYF
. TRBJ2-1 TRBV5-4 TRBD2 TGTGCCAGCAGCTTGGCCGGACTAGCGGGAGTTTCGGAGCAGTTCTTC CASSLAGLAGVSEQFF
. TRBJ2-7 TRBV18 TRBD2 TGTGCCAGCTCACCAGCGGGGGGGCCGGTTAACGAGCAGTACTTC CASSPAGGPVNEQYF
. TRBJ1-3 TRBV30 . TGTGCCTGGAGGCCCGGGGCTGGAAACACCATATATTTT CAWRPGAGNTIYF
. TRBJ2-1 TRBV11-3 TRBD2 TGTGCCAGCAGCCGAGGGACTAGCGGCCACAATGAGCAGTTCTTC CASSRGTSGHNEQFF
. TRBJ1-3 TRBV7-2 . TGTGCCAGCAGCCCTGGGGGGGGTTCATATGGAAACACCATATATTTT CASSPGGGSYGNTIYF
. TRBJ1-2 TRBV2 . TGTGCCAGCAGTGAAGCGATTGGGGGCCGCTATGGCTACACCTTC CASSEAIGGRYGYTF
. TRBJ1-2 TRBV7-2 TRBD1 TGTGCCAGCAGCTTAGGGGACAGAGTACGGGGCTACACCTTC CASSLGDRVRGYTF